This T cell receptor (beta chain) was sequenced for a study of T cells in Graves' hyperthyroidism and ophthalmopathy (dated by TCRdb to about 2019). Broadly, across the study: Peripheral blood samples were taken at the time of initial diagnosis, prior to any treatment. TCR V-J signatures able to tell the groups apart were searched for in a discovery cohort of 90 to 100 patients, of whom more than 40 had Graves' ophthalmopathy and about 55 had stable Graves' hyperthyroidism. An independent validation cohort of around 19 hyperthyroidism patients and 17 patients who later progressed to ophthalmopathy tested prospective prediction of ophthalmopathy. The 100 or so discovery patients were divided at random into training and test sets in a 7:3 ratio. Thyroid tissue and blood T-cell repertoires from more than five Graves' hyperthyroidism patients were also compared in the study. After blood sampling, hyperthyroidism patients were treated with methimazole at a starting dose of 30 mg daily, and ophthalmopathy patients were treated with high-dose intravenous methylprednisolone. The paper describes TCR Vbeta CDR3 sequencing of 135 peripheral blood samples, made up of approximately 40 ophthalmopathy patients, 70 to 75 hyperthyroidism patients and about 17 progressor patients. The full study reports these points: Sample size was not statistically predetermined, and blinding of investigators to group allocation was not performed. Blood samples also contained most of the expanded thyroid clonotypes (frequency above 0.001), which suggests that blood repertoires may reflect thyroid immune responses. During validation, the model predicted progression to ophthalmopathy a median of about 6.5 months ahead of onset, with almost 71% sensitivity and about 75% specificity. In cross-validation, a model built on a 13 V-J signature told ophthalmopathy apart from stable hyperthyroidism with under 90% sensitivity and about 81% specificity, and in testing the same model reached 80%/75%.

The TCR beta CDR3 regions were amplified from RNA transcripts. A first-round RT-PCR of the TCR CDR3 used the HTBI primer set with the Qiagen OneStep RT-PCR kit. The libraries were constructed in a second round of multiplex PCR and then size-selected and purified. The libraries were sequenced on an Illumina HiSeq2000 using paired-end 100 bp reads. As for how the authors treated the data: SOAPnuke was used to process the raw data, throwing out any read that contained adapters or uncalled bases, had a mean Phred below 15, or lacked an exact constant-primer or identifier match. COPE v1.2.5 was used to merge the high-quality paired reads, and each unique nucleotide sequence was defined as a clonotype. MiTCR v1.1 was used to align clonotypes to the IMGT TRBV, TRBD and TRBJ reference segments. The analysis was restricted to V-J combinations with a frequency above 0.0001, which together covered 99% to 99.2% of the repertoires. A TCS score was defined as the ratio of F50 (clonal expansion) to E x V (chaos), with BLOSUM62-based TCRdist applied between CDR3 peptides within each V-J. Welch's t-statistics and random forest reduced 514 V-J features to 10 to 15, which were used in a naive Bayes classifier (R e1071). The public sequencing data were trimmed at Q25 with fastp and processed into clonotypes with MiXCR by TCRdb, which kept only in-frame beta chains. Identical CDR3 proteins give one entry, which carries the most common genes and DNA. The V and J calls here are based on TCRdb, not the publication. The sample contains hundreds of thousands of distinct CDR3 sequences, approximately 20% of them found a single time. Around 65% of the sample comes from the top ten.

In the ophthalmopathy patients, disease was moderately to severely active, with a Clinical Activity Score of 3 or more, a NOSPECS grade of 4 or more, and a duration of less than 3 months. Any patient with an uncontrolled infection, another autoimmune disease, pregnancy or lactation was excluded. Diagnoses relied on clinical symptoms, serum thyroxine and TRAb, thyroid ultrasound and orbital computed tomography. PBMCs were isolated from about 10 ml of fresh peripheral blood by Ficoll-Paque density gradient centrifugation. Total RNA was extracted with Trizol reagent, and quality was checked on an Agilent 2100 Bioanalyzer. For this clonotype: What this receptor recognizes is not known. Base qualities are not recorded, but no much larger clone differs from it by a single base.

According to the germline V gene, CDR1 reads MNHEY and CDR2 reads SVGEGT. V and J are trimmed by 7 bases and 1 base, and the gene matches miss 4 bases of the junction. Taken from cysteine to phenylalanine, the CDR3 has 13 residues. The read is trimmed to its CDR3 DNA, 39 bases read in frame from base 1. This receptor chain uses TRBV6-2 or TRBV6-3 and TRBJ2-7; the central 7 bases match TRBD1. The receptor was isolated from a young man with Graves' ophthalmopathy. The sequencing sample was made of blood. The DNA sequence is as follows: TGTGCCAGCAAACAACAGGGGTCCTACGAGCAGTACTTC. Its translation reads: CASKQQGSYEQYF.